These 22 T cell receptor beta chains were sequenced from one sample in a study of cytomegalovirus exposure and HLA in healthy donors. PCR primers comprised 60 Vbeta and 13 Jbeta primers. Libraries were prepared by immunoSEQ multiplex PCR; TCRdb keeps only in-frame clonotypes and omits some of them. This table has roughly 150,000 clones, around 78% appearing once. The sequencing input was PBMCs. The receptors stem from a woman aged 40 to 50 in good health and CMV-seropositive.

This sequence joins TRBV6-1 and TRBJ2-1; a possible D gene is TRBD2 (6 bases). The CDR3 spans 16 residues. From germline, CDR1 is MNHNS and CDR2 SASEGT. The germline V and J ends were trimmed by 4 bases and 0 bases, with 13 bases remaining between them. Written as DNA, the CDR3 is TGTGCCAGCAGTGCTAGCGTAATCCGCTCCTACAATGAGCAGTTCTTC. Its translation is CASSASVIRSYNEQFF.

The J gene is TRBJ2-3, the V gene TRBV6-5; D may be TRBD2 (6 bases). The CDR3 consists of 15 residues. Germline V CDR1 and CDR2: MNHEY, SVGAGI. V lost 2 bases and J lost 1, with 10 bases in between. This chain's CDR3 is CASSYQRAGTDTQYF. The CDR3 DNA is TGTGCCAGCAGTTACCAGCGGGCGGGCACAGATACGCAGTATTTT.

In this sample, this clone turned up a few times. V is TRBV19 and J is TRBJ1-1, with TRBD1 matching 8 bases. V dropped 3 bases and J dropped 4; count of bases not matched to a gene: 7. There are 15 residues in the CDR3. Germline assignment: CDR1 LNHDA and CDR2 SQIVND (reference sequence). CDR3 sequence: CASSIQTGGGTEAFF. The CDR3 DNA follows: TGTGCCAGTAGTATTCAAACAGGGGGGGGCACTGAAGCTTTCTTT.

The V and J genes are TRBV15 and TRBJ1-2; TRBD1 matches 7 bases. J gave up 7 bases and V 3 bases, and 5 bases lay outside the gene matches. The CDR3 consists of 13 residues. CDR1 is LNHNV and CDR2 is YYDKDF in the germline V gene (reference sequence). This chain's CDR3 is CATSRARGVGYTF. Here the CDR3 DNA reads TGTGCCACCAGCAGGGCCAGGGGGGTTGGCTACACCTTC.

V and J are TRBV5-1 and TRBJ2-1, with TRBD2 matching 14 bases. Germline V gene data show CDR1 as SGHRS and CDR2 as YFSETQ. Trimming removed 2 bases from V and 8 bases from J; junction bases left unmatched: 6. The length of the CDR3 is 16 residues. Here the CDR3 DNA reads TGCGCCAGCAGCTTTGGGACTAGCGGGAGTAGGGATGAGCAGTTCTTC. Translation gives CASSFGTSGSRDEQFF.

This chain joins TRBV19 and TRBJ1-6, with a weak D call TRBD1 (5 bases). Trimming left V 4 bases short and J 7 bases short, with 14 bases between. Germline V CDR1 and CDR2: LNHDA, SQIVND (reference sequence). The CDR3 runs 15 residues. The chain's CDR3 is CASSTMTEFNSPLHF. The CDR3, as DNA: TGTGCCAGTAGTACAATGACAGAATTCAATTCACCCCTCCACTTT.

This clone was detected only a few times. The chain is built from TRBV6-5 and TRBJ1-3; the D is unclear. This CDR3 has 13 amino acids. Germline V gives CDR1 MNHEY, CDR2 SVGAGI. V lost 0 bases and J 5 bases, leaving 5 bases between the germline ends. CDR3 DNA sequence: TGTGCCAGCAGTTACTCGACAAGAAACACCATATATTTT. Residues: CASSYSTRNTIYF.

In this sample, this clone turned up once. The chain joins TRBV28 to TRBJ1-1; a weak D match, TRBD1 (5 bases). This CDR3 contains 14 residues. Germline CDR1 reads MDHEN; CDR2 reads SYDVKM. The ends were cut back, 5 bases at V and 4 bases at J, with 14 bases in the middle. CDR3 loop: CASSPGDRVTEAFF. CDR3 DNA: TGTGCCAGCAGTCCGGGGGATCGGGTCACTGAAGCTTTCTTT.

The gene calls are TRBV28 and TRBJ2-7; possible D gene TRBD1, 7 bases. Germline CDR1 MDHEN, CDR2 SYDVKM. CDR3 size: 15 residues. V dropped 2 bases and J dropped 3 bases, with 14 bases sitting between them. The CDR3 here is CASSLGVRGDYEQYF. The CDR3 DNA follows: TGTGCCAGCAGTTTAGGGGTCAGGGGGGACTACGAGCAGTACTTC.

The gene calls are TRBV13 and TRBJ2-5, with a possible D match to TRBD1 (6 bases). Trimming stripped 5 bases from V and 1 base from J, with 11 bases between. This CDR3 has 14 amino acids. CDR1 is PRHDT, CDR2 FYEKMQ, per germline (reference sequence). The CDR3 DNA reads as TGTGCCAGCAGCAAAGGGGGTATCCAAGAGACCCAGTACTTC. Translation gives CASSKGGIQETQYF.

The chain carries TRBV18 and TRBJ2-1; tentatively, D is TRBD1 (6 bases). Trimming shortened V by 0 bases and J by 10 bases, and 13 bases separated the two germline ends. This CDR3 comprises 14 residues. Germline-derived CDR1 and CDR2 are KGHSH and LQKENI. The DNA of the CDR3 is TGTGCCAGCTCACCACCGGGGGCCGCTGGAGAGCAGTTCTTC. Translation: CASSPPGAAGEQFF.

The V gene is TRBV5-1, the J gene TRBJ2-3; D is possibly TRBD2 (6 bases). The germline V gene encodes CDR1 SGHRS and CDR2 YFSETQ. The CDR3 runs to 14 residues. V lost 3 bases and J lost 0, with 8 bases in between. CDR3 sequence reads: CASSYGTSTDTQYF. CDR3 in DNA: TGCGCCAGCAGCTACGGGACTAGCACAGATACGCAGTATTTT.

This chain joins TRBV7-3 and TRBJ2-7; tentatively, D is TRBD1 (5 bases). Germline V gene data show CDR1 as SGHTA and CDR2 as FQGTGA. Trimming stripped 0 bases from V and 6 bases from J, with 6 bases between. The CDR3 covers 12 residues. For the CDR3, the DNA is TGTGCCAGCAGCTTAACAGGGGTCGAGCAGTACTTC. Translation gives CASSLTGVEQYF.

This clone was found once. V and J are TRBV10-3 and TRBJ2-1; 11 bases are shared with TRBD2. Trimming removed 4 bases from V and 3 bases from J; junction bases left unmatched: 5. The CDR3 runs 16 residues. The germline gives CDR1 ENHRY, CDR2 SYGVKD. The CDR3: CAISAPGLAVYNEQFF. The CDR3 nucleotides are TGTGCCATCAGTGCCCCGGGACTAGCGGTCTACAATGAGCAGTTCTTC.

The table lists this clone with a few counts. The J gene is TRBJ1-1, the V gene TRBV4-1; TRBD1 agrees at 8 bases. V dropped 5 bases and J dropped 1; count of bases not matched to a gene: 6. Germline values: CDR1 MGHRA, CDR2 YSYEKL. There are 15 residues in the CDR3. This CDR3 is CASSSRTGTNTEAFF. The CDR3 nucleotides are TGCGCCAGCAGCTCACGGACAGGGACGAACACTGAAGCTTTCTTT.

The gene calls are TRBV25-1 and TRBJ2-1; D unclear. This CDR3 comprises 14 residues. Deletions cut 4 bases from V and 0 bases from J, with 7 bases between. The V gene's germline CDR1 is MGHDK and CDR2 SYGVNS. The CDR3 reads CASSGLSSYNEQFF. In DNA form, the CDR3 reads TGTGCCAGCAGTGGGTTGAGCTCCTACAATGAGCAGTTCTTC. The variable domain in full, with the rest retrieved from reference TRBV25-1 and TRBJ2-1, is EADIYQTPRYLVIGTGKKITLECSQTMGHDKMYWYQQDPGMELHLIHYSYGVNSTEKGDLSSESTVSRIRTEHFPLTLESARPSHTSQYLCASSGLSSYNEQFFGPGTRLTVL.

The gene calls are TRBV7-9 and TRBJ1-1, with no clear D. Per germline, CDR1 SEHNR and CDR2 FQNEAQ (reference sequence). V shed 1 base and J shed 3 bases, with 15 bases lying between them. CDR3 length: 16 amino acids. The CDR3 DNA reads TGTGCCAGCAGCTTAGTCGGAGGGTCTGGGTACACTGAAGCTTTCTTT. Translating it yields CASSLVGGSGYTEAFF.

This chain links TRBV6-1 with TRBJ2-1; D is ambiguous. This CDR3 is built from 11 residues. The V gene lost 4 bases and the J gene lost 10 bases, with 8 bases spanning the gap. The V gene's germline CDR1 is MNHNS and CDR2 SASEGT. CDR3 amino acids: CASSGAREQFF. In DNA form, the CDR3 reads TGTGCCAGCAGTGGAGCTCGGGAGCAGTTCTTC.

CDR3 nucleotide sequence: TGTGCCAGCAGCTTAGCGGCGGGCTGGAACACCGGGGAGCTGTTTTTT. Translating gives CASSLAAGWNTGELFF. This rearrangement joins TRBV7-2 to TRBJ2-2; perhaps TRBD2 as D (5 bases). Trimming took 0 bases from V and 1 from J, leaving 9 bases between them. Germline loops: CDR1 SGHTA, CDR2 FQGNSA. The CDR3 extends over 16 amino acids.

This clone came up once. The V gene is TRBV9, the J gene TRBJ2-7, with TRBD2 identical over 7 bases. Germline CDR1 SGDLS, CDR2 YYNGEE. The length of the CDR3 is 13 residues. The J segment lost 7 bases and the V segment lost 0 bases, leaving 4 bases of the junction unmatched. CDR3 amino acids: CASSVGLAVEQYF. The DNA of the CDR3 is TGTGCCAGCAGCGTAGGTCTAGCGGTAGAGCAGTACTTC.

The sample holds one count of this clone. V gene TRBV9 combines with J gene TRBJ1-4, with TRBD1 as a possible D gene (6 bases). V lost 3 bases, J lost 2 bases, and 11 bases lay in between. Germline V gene sequence: CDR1 SGDLS, CDR2 YYNGEE. This CDR3 region has 15 residues. CDR3 bases: TGTGCCAGCAGCGCCGCAGGGGACACTAATGAAAAACTGTTTTTT. Residues: CASSAAGDTNEKLFF.

The CDR3 nucleotides are TGCAGCGTTGGGCAGGGGGCTACCTTGGATACGCAGTATTTT. Protein product: CSVGQGATLDTQYF. This chain links TRBV29-1 with TRBJ2-3; 8 bases line up with TRBD1. Germline V gene data show CDR1 as SQVTM and CDR2 as ANQGSEA. After removal of 4 bases from V and 6 bases from J, the junction contained 9 bases not matched to a gene. This CDR3 spans 14 amino acids.